The 23 T cell receptor beta chains presented below share a single source sample, sequenced in a study of T cells after yellow fever vaccination. TCRdb recomputed calls from the 5' RACE reads with MiXCR, one row per CDR3 protein. The table shows more than 200,000 distinct CDR3 sequences, with 3.6% occurring only once. The input for sequencing was PBMCs, taken 15 days after the yellow fever booster vaccination. The source is a man between 18 and 35 years old who received the YFV17D yellow fever vaccine.

In its sample, this clonotype was seen many times. The chain joins TRBV4-2 to TRBJ2-1, with 8 bases that match TRBD2. V dropped 1 base and J dropped 3; count of bases not matched to a gene: 8. The CDR3 length is 17 residues. Germline values: CDR1 LGHNA, CDR2 YNFKEQ. CDR3 sequence reads: CASSQVSRGDYYNEQFF. The CDR3 nucleotides read TGTGCCAGCAGCCAAGTGTCGCGGGGGGATTACTACAATGAGCAGTTCTTC.

This clonotype came up many times. The chain couples TRBV19 to TRBJ1-1; 7 bases match TRBD1. V was clipped by 4 bases and J by 3 bases; unmatched bases: 2. CDR3 size: 13 residues. Germline V gene lookup returns CDR1 LNHDA and CDR2 SQIVND (reference sequence). The CDR3 reads CASSTQGDTEAFF. CDR3 nucleotides: TGTGCCAGTAGTACTCAGGGGGACACTGAAGCTTTCTTT.

At least ten counts were recorded for this clonotype. The chain employs TRBV5-1 and TRBJ1-1, with unresolved D. Germline V gives CDR1 SGHRS, CDR2 YFSETQ. The V gene lost 0 bases and the J gene lost 2 bases, with 11 bases spanning the gap. The CDR3 totals 15 residues. CDR3 coding DNA: TGCGCCAGCAGCTTGGCCCAGCTACAAAACACTGAAGCTTTCTTT. This encodes CASSLAQLQNTEAFF.

This clonotype was picked up many times. This chain uses TRBV20-1 with TRBJ1-6, with 7 bases aligning to TRBD1. There are 16 residues in the CDR3. Germline V gene lookup returns CDR1 DFQATT and CDR2 SNEGSKA (reference sequence). After removal of 3 bases from V and 0 bases from J, the junction contained 5 bases not matched to a gene. In DNA, the CDR3 is TGCAGTGCTAGTACGACAGGGAGCTCCTATAATTCACCCCTCCACTTT. This gives the protein CSASTTGSSYNSPLHF.

Many counts were recorded for this clonotype. V gene TRBV7-9 combines with J gene TRBJ2-3, with 12 bases identical to TRBD2. CDR3 length: 17 amino acids. Looked up from germline, CDR1 is SEHNR and CDR2 is FQNEAQ (reference sequence). J was trimmed by 0 bases and V by 3 bases; bases with no gene match: 4. The CDR3 protein is CASSLTSGGLSTDTQYF. Here the CDR3 DNA reads TGTGCCAGCAGCTTGACTAGCGGGGGCCTTAGCACAGATACGCAGTATTTT.

This clonotype was seen many times. The chain recombines TRBV7-8 with TRBJ1-6, with a tentative D call TRBD1 (5 bases). The ends were cut back, 5 bases at V and 7 bases at J, with 12 bases in the middle. Looked up from germline, CDR1 is SGHVS and CDR2 is FQNEAQ. CDR3 length equals 14 residues. CDR3 in DNA: TGTGCCAGCAGCCAGGGATCTAAAAATTCACCCCTCCACTTT. As protein: CASSQGSKNSPLHF.

This clonotype showed up many times. The chain joins TRBV7-6 to TRBJ2-2; D unresolved. The ends were cut back, 5 bases at V and 2 bases at J, with 18 bases in the middle. This CDR3 has 17 amino acids. Per the germline V gene, CDR1 is SGHVS and CDR2 is FNYEAQ. In DNA, the CDR3 is TGTGCCAGCAGCCCACCGGACGGTACCTTAAACACCGGGGAGCTGTTTTTT. Residues: CASSPPDGTLNTGELFF.

Ten or more counts support this clonotype. The V gene is TRBV27, the J gene TRBJ1-1, with D unresolved. The CDR3 is 12 amino acids. V lost 7 bases and J lost 4, with 10 bases in between. Germline values: CDR1 MNHEY, CDR2 SMNVEV (reference sequence). In DNA, the CDR3 is TGTGCCAGCAAGTTTTTGGGCACTGAAGCTTTCTTT. This translates into CASKFLGTEAFF.

This clonotype was counted many times. J is TRBJ2-1 and V is TRBV6-2 or TRBV6-3; unclear D gene. The CDR3 is 16 amino acids. Between the trimmed V and J ends, which lost 3 bases and 4 bases, there was a span of 16 bases. The germline V gene has CDR1 MNHEY and CDR2 SVGEGT. CDR3: CASSYRLPTIYNEQFF. The CDR3, as DNA: TGTGCCAGCAGTTATCGGCTACCGACCATATACAATGAGCAGTTCTTC.

The V call is TRBV5-1, the J call TRBJ1-6; 7 nucleotides align to TRBD1. The length of the CDR3 is 15 residues. The ends lost 1 base at V and 6 bases at J; junction bases unmatched: 4. In germline, CDR1 is SGHRS, CDR2 YFSETQ. The chain's CDR3 is CASSLQGQSNSPLHF. The CDR3 nucleotides read TGCGCCAGCAGCTTGCAGGGACAGAGTAATTCACCCCTCCACTTT.

This clonotype was counted many times. The chain combines TRBV12-3 or TRBV12-4 with TRBJ1-4; D remains unclear. V shed 6 bases and J shed 0 bases, with 11 bases lying between them. The CDR3 is 15 residues long. The CDR3 bases are TGTGCCAGCAGCCCCTACAGAGCAACTAATGAAAAACTGTTTTTT. Translated: CASSPYRATNEKLFF.

In its sample, this clonotype was seen many times. In DNA, the CDR3 is TGTGCCAGCAGCTTAGGTCCTGGAGGCAATCAGCCCCAGCATTTT. Protein: CASSLGPGGNQPQHF. The V call is TRBV7-9, the J call TRBJ1-5; D ambiguous. Germline values: CDR1 SEHNR, CDR2 FQNEAQ (reference sequence). Trimming removed 1 base from V and 2 bases from J, with 9 bases in between. The CDR3 length is 15 residues.

This clonotype has ten or more counts. The chain recombines TRBV27 with TRBJ2-2, with no clear D. The germline gives CDR1 MNHEY, CDR2 SMNVEV (reference sequence). The germline V and J ends were trimmed by 2 bases and 3 bases, with 16 bases remaining between them. The CDR3 length is 17 residues. The CDR3 coding sequence is TGTGCCAGCAGTTTAAGTGTTTTACGGGTATACACCGGGGAGCTGTTTTTT. Amino acid sequence: CASSLSVLRVYTGELFF.

This clonotype was picked up a small number of times. This sequence joins TRBV20-1 and TRBJ2-1; no reliable D call. The CDR3 is made up of 16 amino acids. From germline, CDR1 is DFQATT and CDR2 SNEGSKA (reference sequence). CDR3 protein: CSPYVVVGSSYNEQFF. CDR3 nucleotides: TGCTCCCCCTACGTAGTGGTGGGCAGCTCCTACAATGAGCAGTTCTTC.

The sample holds many counts of this clonotype. V usage is TRBV27 and J usage is TRBJ2-3; 8 bases align to TRBD2. With V trimmed by 7 bases and J by 5 bases, 5 bases remained unmatched. CDR3 length: 13 amino acids. CDR1 MNHEY and CDR2 SMNVEV come from the germline V gene (reference sequence). CDR3 bases: TGTGCCAGCAAGGGACTAGAGGAAGATACGCAGTATTTT. Translating gives CASKGLEEDTQYF.

This clonotype was detected many times. The chain has TRBV5-4 and TRBJ2-5, with D perhaps TRBD1 or TRBD2 (5 bases each). Trimming took 3 bases from V and 5 from J, leaving 14 bases between them. Per the germline V gene, CDR1 is SGHNT and CDR2 is YYREEE (reference sequence). CDR3 length: 14 amino acids. This CDR3 is CASSYWAGAETQYF. DNA of the CDR3: TGTGCCAGCAGCTACTGGGCCGGGGCGGAGACCCAGTACTTC. Looking up the rest from reference TRBV5-4 and TRBJ2-5 gives the full variable domain: ETGVTQSPTHLIKTRGQQVTLRCSSQSGHNTVSWYQQALGQGPQFIFQYYREEENGRGNFPPRFSGLQFPNYSSELNVNALELDDSALYLCASSYWAGAETQYFGPGTRLLVL.

The chain joins TRBV13 to TRBJ2-4; D is ambiguous. The CDR3 has 14 residues. Trimming took off 2 bases at V and 10 bases at J, with 15 bases between the two ends. Germline V gene lookup returns CDR1 PRHDT and CDR2 FYEKMQ (reference sequence). DNA of the CDR3: TGTGCCAGCAGCTTACAACATCATGATGGGATTCAGTACTTC. This encodes CASSLQHHDGIQYF. Based on the CDR3 plus reference TRBV13 and TRBJ2-4, the full variable domain is AAGVIQSPRHLIKEKRETATLKCYPIPRHDTVYWYQQGPGQDPQFLISFYEKMQSDKGSIPDRFSAQQFSDYHSELNMSSLELGDSALYFCASSLQHHDGIQYFGAGTRLSVL.

The table lists this clonotype with many counts. CDR3 sequence (DNA): TGCGCCAGCAGCTATCAACCGCCTGGGCAGGGGGCAAGGGAGCAGTACTTC. Protein sequence: CASSYQPPGQGAREQYF. V and J are TRBV5-1 and TRBJ2-7; 8 bases are a match to TRBD1. J gave up 7 bases and V 3 bases, and 18 bases lay outside the gene matches. Per germline, CDR1 SGHRS and CDR2 YFSETQ. The CDR3 runs to 17 residues.

This clonotype was counted only a few times. This chain joins TRBV7-9 and TRBJ1-5; 10 bases match TRBD1. The germline V gene encodes CDR1 SEHNR and CDR2 FQNEAQ (reference sequence). The CDR3 extends over 15 amino acids. V gave up 1 base and J gave up 6 bases; unmatched junction bases: 3. The CDR3: CASSLGTGGGQPQHF. In DNA, the CDR3 is TGTGCCAGCAGCTTAGGGACAGGGGGTGGTCAGCCCCAGCATTTT.

This clonotype appeared a few times. The rearrangement uses TRBV4-2 and TRBJ2-1; maybe TRBD1 (5 bases). This CDR3 spans 16 amino acids. Trimming left V 1 base short and J 3 bases short, with 13 bases between. Germline V gene sequence: CDR1 LGHNA, CDR2 YNFKEQ. The CDR3 bases are TGTGCCAGCAGCCAAGCGGCGTGGGGCCTCTACAATGAGCAGTTCTTC. Amino acids: CASSQAAWGLYNEQFF.

This clonotype showed up many times. The chain recombines TRBV4-1 with TRBJ2-5; D is possibly TRBD1 or TRBD2 (5 bases each). From germline, CDR1 is MGHRA and CDR2 YSYEKL. CDR3 length: 15 residues. V was trimmed by 1 base and J by 5 bases, leaving 14 bases between them. CDR3 amino acids: CASSQGLRGTETQYF. The CDR3 DNA reads TGCGCCAGCAGCCAAGGACTGAGGGGTACTGAGACCCAGTACTTC.

This clonotype was detected many times. The V and J genes are TRBV5-4 and TRBJ1-6; 7 positions agree with TRBD1. Germline V CDR1 and CDR2: SGHNT, YYREEE (reference sequence). The CDR3 contains 14 residues. V lost 1 base to trimming and J lost 12 bases; unmatched junction nucleotides: 7. The CDR3 is CASSLNRGAKPLHF. The CDR3, as DNA: TGTGCCAGCAGCTTGAACAGGGGCGCGAAACCCCTCCACTTT. Drawing the rest from reference TRBV5-4 and TRBJ1-6, the complete variable domain is ETGVTQSPTHLIKTRGQQVTLRCSSQSGHNTVSWYQQALGQGPQFIFQYYREEENGRGNFPPRFSGLQFPNYSSELNVNALELDDSALYLCASSLNRGAKPLHFGNGTRLTVT.

This rearrangement joins TRBV5-1 to TRBJ2-6; D is unresolved. Trimming removed 0 bases from V and 0 bases from J, with 7 bases in between. This CDR3 spans 16 amino acids. The V gene's germline CDR1 is SGHRS and CDR2 YFSETQ. Written as DNA, the CDR3 is TGCGCCAGCAGCTTGGCCCGAAGCTCTGGGGCCAACGTCCTGACTTTC. This encodes CASSLARSSGANVLTF. The full variable domain, in which reference TRBV5-1 and TRBJ2-6 provide the parts outside the CDR3, is KAGVTQTPRYLIKTRGQQVTLSCSPISGHRSVSWYQQTPGQGLQFLFEYFSETQRNKGNFPGRFSGRQFSNSRSEMNVSTLELGDSALYLCASSLARSSGANVLTFGAGSRLTVL.